Listed below are T cell receptor beta chains from one sample, sequenced in a study of T cell repertoires in cytomegalovirus infection. TCRdb analysed the reads with MiXCR anew, one entry per CDR3 protein. The profile shows 150,000 to 200,000 distinct CDR3 sequences, about an eighth of them singletons. Source material: PBMCs. These receptors were obtained from a human donor in good health (CMV status not recorded). Some clones in this sample may be carry-over from other donors' samples. Both conserved end residues are part of each CDR3. D genes are given only for firm matches. Size is stated for part of the rows, as once, few or many counts, or as a class when the clone is expanded.

V	D	size	J	DNA	CDR3
TRBV5-4	TRBD2	.	TRBJ2-2	TGTGCCAGCAGCCTGGGACTAGCGGGACAAAACACCGGGGAGCTGTTTTTT	CASSLGLAGQNTGELFF
TRBV28	TRBD2	many	TRBJ2-3	TGTGCCAGCAGTTTAAGACTAGCGGCCCGCGATACGCAGTATTTT	CASSLRLAARDTQYF
TRBV7-4	.	.	TRBJ2-1	TGTGCCAGCTTGTGGGAGGGGGGTAATGAGCAGTTCTTC	CASLWEGGNEQFF
TRBV2	TRBD2	.	TRBJ2-1	TGTGCCAGCAAAGGTCGCGGGGGGGCCGGTGAGCAGTTCTTC	CASKGRGGAGEQFF
TRBV28	.	many	TRBJ1-5	TGTGCCAGCAGTTTAGGATGGGGCAATCAGCCCCAGCATTTT	CASSLGWGNQPQHF
TRBV2	TRBD1	many	TRBJ2-2	TGTGCCATCCGGGACAGGGCCTCGTTGAGCACCGGGGAGCTGTTTTTT	CAIRDRASLSTGELFF
TRBV29-1	.	few	TRBJ2-7	TGCAGCGTTGAAGTCTCAGGCGACTACGAGCAGTACTTC	CSVEVSGDYEQYF
TRBV27	.	many	TRBJ1-2	TGTGCCAGCAGTTGGGGCAGCTCCTATGGCTACACCTTC	CASSWGSSYGYTF
TRBV7-2	.	many	TRBJ1-2	TGTGCCAGCAGCTTGGGGGACCAGGGGGGCTACACCTTC	CASSLGDQGGYTF
TRBV2	.	few	TRBJ1-2	TGTGCCAGCAGCCCCGACAAGGGGGTCGGCTATGGCTACACCTTC	CASSPDKGVGYGYTF
TRBV7-9	.	.	TRBJ2-7	TGTGCCAGCAGCCTTCGACTGGACCACGAGCAGTACTTC	CASSLRLDHEQYF
TRBV6-2/TRBV6-3	TRBD1	many	TRBJ2-7	TGTGCCAGCAGTTACTGGGACAGGGGAGACGAGCAGTACTTC	CASSYWDRGDEQYF
TRBV28	.	many	TRBJ2-7	TGTGCCAGCAGTTCCCAGACTACACCTCGTCCCTACGAGCAGTACTTC	CASSSQTTPRPYEQYF
TRBV27	.	.	TRBJ1-3	TGTGCCAGCAGTTTAGGACCGAACCCTGGAAACACCATATATTTT	CASSLGPNPGNTIYF
TRBV28	TRBD1	many	TRBJ1-1	TGTGCCAGCAGTGACAGGGAGGACACTGAAGCTTTCTTT	CASSDREDTEAFF
TRBV28	.	.	TRBJ2-7	TGTGCCAGCAGTTTCCGACAGACCTACGAGCAGTACTTC	CASSFRQTYEQYF
TRBV5-6	.	.	TRBJ1-2	TGTGCCAGCAGCTTGGAGGGACGGATGCTCTATGGCTACACCTTC	CASSLEGRMLYGYTF
TRBV27	.	.	TRBJ1-2	TGTGCCAGCAGTCCCCAGGGAAACGGCGGCGGCTACACCTTC	CASSPQGNGGGYTF
TRBV18	.	many	TRBJ2-5	TGTGCCAGCTCCCTACGAACACAAGAGACCCAGTACTTC	CASSLRTQETQYF
TRBV6-5	.	many	TRBJ1-5	TGTGCCACCTGGGGCGCGGTCAAGGGTCAGCCCCAGCATTTT	CATWGAVKGQPQHF
TRBV9	.	.	TRBJ1-5	TGTGCCAGCAGCCTCTTCACGGGACACCTTTTTAATCAGCCCCAGCATTTT	CASSLFTGHLFNQPQHF
TRBV7-3	.	many	TRBJ1-6	TGTGCCAGCAGCTTAACACGGCAGGGTAGTTCACCCCTCCACTTT	CASSLTRQGSSPLHF
TRBV25-1	.	few	TRBJ1-2	TGTGCCAGCAGTGAATTGGGGGCGAAGGGCTACACCTTC	CASSELGAKGYTF
TRBV12-3/TRBV12-4	.	few	TRBJ2-1	TGTGCCAGCACCCTTTCGGGCCACAATGAGCAGTTCTTC	CASTLSGHNEQFF
TRBV7-2	TRBD1	many	TRBJ1-4	TGTGCCAGCAGCCTCCGGTACAGGGGGCCTAATGAAAAACTGTTTTTT	CASSLRYRGPNEKLFF
TRBV7-2	.	many	TRBJ1-1	TGTGCCAGCAGCTTAGGAAGGCAGGGCGGAACTGAAGCTTTCTTT	CASSLGRQGGTEAFF
TRBV10-3	.	few	TRBJ1-5	TGTGCCATCAGTGATTTAGGGTGGGGCAATCAGCCCCAGCATTTT	CAISDLGWGNQPQHF
TRBV7-2	TRBD1	many	TRBJ2-7	TGTGCCAGCAGCTTAGCGGGACAGGGTAACTCCTACGAGCAGTACTTC	CASSLAGQGNSYEQYF
TRBV7-2	TRBD2	many	TRBJ2-3	TGTGCCAGCAGCTTAGCGGCTAGCGGGGGGGATACGCAGTATTTT	CASSLAASGGDTQYF